The T cell receptor (beta chain) under discussion was sequenced for a study of T-cell memory formation after mild COVID-19 (dated by TCRdb to the early 2020s). General notes on the study: TCR sequence clusters from the two donors were found to be largely donor specific. The cohort was made up of two young adult volunteers, one female and one male, who were previously healthy. Longitudinal TCRalpha and TCRbeta repertoire sequencing tracked T-cell clones expanding and contracting after mild COVID-19 in a couple of donors.

From the cysteine up to the phenylalanine, the CDR3 has a length of 13 residues. The retained sequence is limited to the CDR3, 39 bases, with the frame set at the first base. V was cut back by 7 bases and J by 6 bases, leaving a gap of 14 bases between them. The paper's findings and limits, for the study overall: The second-wave clones that peaked on day 37 were not confirmed to be SARS-CoV-2 specific. The detection of some responding clones in pre-infection memory suggests that pre-existing cross-reactive memory T cells joined the SARS-CoV-2 response. Contracting CD4+ clones were located mainly in the CM and EM memory subsets, whereas CD8+ clones were found to be enriched in EMRA. The study included only two mild cases, and larger cohorts that include severe cases with pre-infection samples were judged to be necessary. Balanced CD4/CD8 phenotypes were observed for clones contracting from day 15 to 85, whereas a bias towards CD4+ was observed for a second wave of clones expanding from day 15 to 37.

PBMCs were isolated by Ficoll-Paque density gradient centrifugation. This clonotype was counted only a few times. Its antigen specificity is not known. No much larger clone is present one base from it, and per-base qualities are unavailable. TCRdb names Illumina NovaSeq 6000 as the instrument used. TCRalpha and TCRbeta cDNA libraries were built by 5'RACE with constant-segment primers, adding sample barcodes and unique molecular identifiers. Trizol reagent was used to extract RNA from every sample. Amplification of the libraries took two PCR steps, and the second step added a second sample barcode plus Illumina TruSeq adapters. Sequencing of the libraries was done on an Illumina NovaSeq, producing 2 x 150 bp paired-end reads. Processing in the source paper ran as follows. Reads were demultiplexed and collapsed into UMI-guided consensus sequences with migec v1.2.7. Using mixcr v2.1.11, the UMI consensuses were aligned to TRA and TRB V and J templates and assembled into clonotypes. Clonotypes were classified as expanded or contracted when called significant by both edgeR and NoisET, with noise models trained on biological replicates. For edgeR calls, a false discovery rate-adjusted p below 0.01 and a log2 fold-change threshold of 1 were applied. As an exploratory analysis of dynamics, max-normalized trajectories of the 1000 most abundant clonotypes were examined by PCA with hierarchical clustering. Separately sequenced CD4+ and CD8+ repertoires were used to assign a CD4 or CD8 phenotype to each responding clone. Using fastp trimming at Q25 and MiXCR clonotype assembly, TCRdb reanalyzed the public sequencing data and kept in-frame beta chains. Identical CDR3 proteins give one entry, which carries the most common genes and DNA. These V and J calls derive from TCRdb rather than the authors' analysis. The sample includes about 390,000 distinct CDR3 sequences, with around 20% observed a single time. In total, the top ten clones hold approximately 12% of the sample.

The clonotype comes from an adult woman who had mild COVID-19 (a few samples of this study predate the infection). The sample titles of this study are shuffled in the database, so cell type and time point are left out; the donor was told from shared clones. Sequenced: PBMCs or a T cell subset sorted from them (not recorded which). Recombination linked TRBV12-3 or TRBV12-4 to TRBJ2-3, and the D gene may be TRBD1, 5 bases matching. The sequenced DNA is TGTGCCAGCACCCAGTCAGGGCCCGATACGCAGTATTTT. This sequence encodes CASTQSGPDTQYF.